The 3 T cell receptor beta chains presented below share a single source sample, sequenced in a study of OX40 agonist ivuxolimab in advanced cancers. The method was immunoSEQ multiplex PCR; TCRdb's version includes in-frame clones alone and lacks a portion of them. The table shows tens of thousands of clones, with approximately 86% occurring only once. The sample in question was CD4+ or CD8+ T cells sorted from blood, obtained in a trial of the OX40 agonist ivuxolimab. The receptors here all came from an adult with an advanced solid tumor such as melanoma, head and neck, liver or kidney cancer.

V gene TRBV6-5 combines with J gene TRBJ2-2; D gene ambiguous. Germline lookup yields CDR1 MNHEY and CDR2 SVGAGI. The length of the CDR3 is 12 residues. V lost 4 bases, J lost 6 bases, and 6 bases lay in between. The CDR3 spells CASSSTAGELFF. DNA of the CDR3: TGTGCCAGCAGTTCAACCGCCGGGGAGCTGTTTTTT.

This clone occurred once. The CDR3 loop is CASSSSGTGVETQYF. The DNA of the CDR3 is TGCGCCAGCAGCTCGTCCGGGACAGGGGTCGAGACCCAGTACTTC. The J gene is TRBJ2-5, the V gene TRBV5-1, with 10 nucleotides matching TRBD1. Unmatched junction bases numbered 7, after V lost 3 bases and J lost 5 bases. The germline CDR1 and CDR2 sequences are SGHRS and YFSETQ. The CDR3 covers 15 residues.

The V gene is TRBV27, the J gene TRBJ2-1; 8 nucleotides line up with TRBD2. Per germline, CDR1 MNHEY and CDR2 SMNVEV (reference sequence). Losses at the gene ends were 8 bases for V and 0 bases for J; bases not matched to a gene: 9. This CDR3 has 16 residues. The chain's CDR3 is CASSRVAGFSYNEQFF. The CDR3 nucleotides read TGTGCCAGCTCGCGAGTAGCGGGGTTCTCCTACAATGAGCAGTTCTTC.